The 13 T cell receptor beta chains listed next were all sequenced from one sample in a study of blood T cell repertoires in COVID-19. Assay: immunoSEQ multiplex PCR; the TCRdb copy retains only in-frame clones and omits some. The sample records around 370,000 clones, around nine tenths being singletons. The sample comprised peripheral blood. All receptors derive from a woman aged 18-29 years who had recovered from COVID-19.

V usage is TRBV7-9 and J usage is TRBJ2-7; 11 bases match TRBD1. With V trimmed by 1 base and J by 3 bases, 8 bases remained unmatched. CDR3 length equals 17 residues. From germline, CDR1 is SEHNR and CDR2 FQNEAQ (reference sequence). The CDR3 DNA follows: TGTGCCAGCAGCTTAGGCGGGACAGGGGGAAGCCACTACGAGCAGTACGTC. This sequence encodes CASSLGGTGGSHYEQYV.

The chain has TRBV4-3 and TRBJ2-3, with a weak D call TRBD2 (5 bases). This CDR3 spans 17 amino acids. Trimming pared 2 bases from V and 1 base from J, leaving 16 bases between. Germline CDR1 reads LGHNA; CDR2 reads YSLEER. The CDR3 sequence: CASSQSEGRRRTDTQYF. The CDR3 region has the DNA TGCGCCAGCAGCCAAAGCGAAGGGAGACGTCGCACAGATACGCAGTATTTT.

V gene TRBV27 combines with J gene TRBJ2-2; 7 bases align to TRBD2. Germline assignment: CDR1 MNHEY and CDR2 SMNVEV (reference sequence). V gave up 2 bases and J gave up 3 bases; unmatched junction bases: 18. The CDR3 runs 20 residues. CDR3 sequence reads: CASSLRFRGSPLRDTGELFF. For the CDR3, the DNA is TGTGCCAGCAGTTTAAGGTTTCGCGGGAGCCCTCTCCGAGACACCGGGGAGCTGTTTTTT.

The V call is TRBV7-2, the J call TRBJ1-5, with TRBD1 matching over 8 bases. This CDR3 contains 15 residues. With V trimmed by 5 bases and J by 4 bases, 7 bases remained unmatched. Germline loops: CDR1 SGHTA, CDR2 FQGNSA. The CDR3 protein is CASSEGQGGNQPQHF. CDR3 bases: TGTGCCAGCAGCGAAGGACAGGGTGGTAATCAGCCCCAGCATTTT.

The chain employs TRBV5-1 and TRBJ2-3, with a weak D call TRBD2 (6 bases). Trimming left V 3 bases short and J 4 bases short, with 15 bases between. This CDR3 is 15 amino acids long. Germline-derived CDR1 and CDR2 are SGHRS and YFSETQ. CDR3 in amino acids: CASSSASGRADTQYF. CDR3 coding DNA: TGCGCCAGCAGCTCGGCAAGCGGGCGGGCAGATACGCAGTATTTT.

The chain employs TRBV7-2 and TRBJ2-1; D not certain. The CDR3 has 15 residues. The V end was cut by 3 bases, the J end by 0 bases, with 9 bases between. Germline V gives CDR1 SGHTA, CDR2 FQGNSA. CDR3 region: CASSLHLLSYNEQFF. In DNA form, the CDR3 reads TGTGCCAGCAGCTTGCACTTACTCTCCTACAATGAGCAGTTCTTC.

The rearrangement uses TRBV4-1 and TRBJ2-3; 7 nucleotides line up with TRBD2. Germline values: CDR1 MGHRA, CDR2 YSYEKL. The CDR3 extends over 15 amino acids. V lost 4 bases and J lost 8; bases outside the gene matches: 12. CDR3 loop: CASSPPGLVGPTQYF. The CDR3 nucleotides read TGCGCCAGCAGCCCCCCAGGACTAGTGGGGCCTACGCAGTATTTT.

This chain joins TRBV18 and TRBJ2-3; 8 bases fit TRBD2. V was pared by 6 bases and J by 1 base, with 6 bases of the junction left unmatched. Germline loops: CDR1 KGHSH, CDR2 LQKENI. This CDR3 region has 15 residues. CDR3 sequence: CASSFTSGGTDTQYF. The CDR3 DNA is TGTGCCAGCTCGTTTACTAGCGGAGGCACAGATACGCAGTATTTT.

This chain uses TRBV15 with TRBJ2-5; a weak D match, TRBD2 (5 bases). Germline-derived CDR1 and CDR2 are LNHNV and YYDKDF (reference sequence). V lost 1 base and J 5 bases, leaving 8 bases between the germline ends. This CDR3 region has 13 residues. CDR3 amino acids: CATSRAPGETQYF. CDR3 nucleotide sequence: TGTGCCACCAGCAGAGCCCCGGGGGAGACCCAGTACTTC.

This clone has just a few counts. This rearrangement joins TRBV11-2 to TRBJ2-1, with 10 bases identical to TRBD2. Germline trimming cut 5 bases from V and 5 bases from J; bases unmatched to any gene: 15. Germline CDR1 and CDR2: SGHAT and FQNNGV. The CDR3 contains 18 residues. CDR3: CASSGARASGSFDNEQFF. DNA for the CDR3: TGTGCCAGCAGCGGAGCACGCGCTAGCGGGAGTTTCGACAATGAGCAGTTCTTC.

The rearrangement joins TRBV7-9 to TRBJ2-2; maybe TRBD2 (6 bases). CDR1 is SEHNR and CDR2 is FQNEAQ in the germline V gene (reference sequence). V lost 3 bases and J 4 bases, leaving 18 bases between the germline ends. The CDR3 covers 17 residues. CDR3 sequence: CASSFLYKTGGTGELFF. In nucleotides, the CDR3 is TGTGCCAGCAGCTTTTTATACAAAACCGGGGGCACCGGGGAGCTGTTTTTT.

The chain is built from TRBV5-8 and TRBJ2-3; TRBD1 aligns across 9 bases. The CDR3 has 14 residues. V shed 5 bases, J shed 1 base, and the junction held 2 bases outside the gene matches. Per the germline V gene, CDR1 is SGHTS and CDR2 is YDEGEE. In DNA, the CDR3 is TGTGCCAGCAGGAGGGACAGGGGCACAGATACGCAGTATTTT. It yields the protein CASRRDRGTDTQYF.

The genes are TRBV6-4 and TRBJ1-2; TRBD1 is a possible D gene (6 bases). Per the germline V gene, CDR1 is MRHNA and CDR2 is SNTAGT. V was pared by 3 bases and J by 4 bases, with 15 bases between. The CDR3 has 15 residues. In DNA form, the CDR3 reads TGTGCCAGCAGTGATTTCAGGGGCTACCTCTATGGCTACACCTTC. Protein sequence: CASSDFRGYLYGYTF.